The sequence of this TCR beta chain was determined in a study of glioma-infiltrating T cells after dendritic cell vaccination. This CDR3 region has 13 residues. Germline CDR1 reads SGHTA; CDR2 reads FQGTGA. Unmatched junction bases numbered 5, after V lost 2 bases and J lost 8 bases. Study findings and constraints: Higher pretreatment TIL content predicted longer progression-free time and survival.

Amplification used 60 V beta primers and 13 J beta primers. Clones were read by immunoSEQ multiplex PCR, and TCRdb kept only the in-frame ones, dropping some. This table holds tens of thousands of clones, over 75% found once. As regards this clone: Its matching antigen is unknown.

Time point meaning: after dendritic cell vaccination, including at tumor progression/relapse. V usage is TRBV7-3 and J usage is TRBJ1-2; 7 bases are a match to TRBD1. Sequencing was performed on blood, taken after dendritic cell vaccination. The TCR comes from a human donor with glioblastoma. The CDR3 coding sequence is TGTGCCAGCAGCTTAGTACAGGGGAACGGCTACACCTTC. It codes for CASSLVQGNGYTF.